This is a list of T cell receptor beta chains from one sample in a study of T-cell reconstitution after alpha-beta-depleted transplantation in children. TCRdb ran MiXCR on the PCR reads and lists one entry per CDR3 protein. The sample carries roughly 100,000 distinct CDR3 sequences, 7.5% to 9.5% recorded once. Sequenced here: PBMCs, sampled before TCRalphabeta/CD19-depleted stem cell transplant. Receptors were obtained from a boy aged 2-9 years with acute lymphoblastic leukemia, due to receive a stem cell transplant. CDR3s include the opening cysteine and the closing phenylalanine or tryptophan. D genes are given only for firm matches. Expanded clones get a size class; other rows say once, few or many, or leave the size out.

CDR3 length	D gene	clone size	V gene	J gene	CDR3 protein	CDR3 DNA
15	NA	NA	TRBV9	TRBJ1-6	CASSVWSGGNSPLHF	TGTGCCAGCAGCGTATGGTCCGGGGGAAATTCACCCCTCCACTTT
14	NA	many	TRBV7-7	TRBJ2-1	CASSPQGSYNEQFF	TGTGCCAGCAGTCCCCAGGGCTCCTACAATGAGCAGTTCTTC
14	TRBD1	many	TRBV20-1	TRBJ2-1	CSATDRVEVNEQFF	TGCAGTGCTACCGACAGGGTTGAGGTCAATGAGCAGTTCTTC
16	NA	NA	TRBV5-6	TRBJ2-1	CASNLGGGASYNEQFF	TGTGCCAGCAACCTAGGAGGGGGGGCCTCCTACAATGAGCAGTTCTTC
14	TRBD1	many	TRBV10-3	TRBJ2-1	CAISTGQSYNEQFF	TGTGCCATCAGTACGGGACAGAGCTACAATGAGCAGTTCTTC
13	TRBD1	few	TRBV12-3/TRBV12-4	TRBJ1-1	CASRPGQGPEAFF	TGTGCCAGCAGACCGGGACAGGGTCCTGAAGCTTTCTTT
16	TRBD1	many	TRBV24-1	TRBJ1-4	CATSDSRTGPGEKLFF	TGTGCCACCAGTGATTCCCGGACAGGGCCGGGGGAAAAACTGTTTTTT
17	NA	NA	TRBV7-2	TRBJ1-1	CASSLMAGWDMNTEAFF	TGTGCCAGCAGCTTAATGGCAGGGTGGGATATGAACACTGAAGCTTTCTTT
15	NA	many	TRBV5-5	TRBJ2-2	CASSPGPDYTGELFF	TGTGCCAGCAGCCCTGGACCAGATTACACCGGGGAGCTGTTTTTT
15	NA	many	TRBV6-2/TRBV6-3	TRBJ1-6	CASSYSTGDGAPLHF	TGTGCCAGCAGTTACTCGACGGGTGATGGGGCACCCCTCCACTTT
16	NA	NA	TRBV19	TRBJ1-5	CASSIAPGLRNQPQHF	TGTGCCAGTAGTATTGCCCCAGGGTTGAGGAATCAGCCCCAGCATTTT
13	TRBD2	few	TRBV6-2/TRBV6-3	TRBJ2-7	CASSGWRGSEQYF	TGTGCCAGCAGTGGATGGCGGGGGTCCGAGCAGTACTTC
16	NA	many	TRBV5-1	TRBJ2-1	CASSLEGGSSYNEQFF	TGCGCCAGCAGCTTGGAAGGCGGAAGCTCCTACAATGAGCAGTTCTTC
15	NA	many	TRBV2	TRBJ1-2	CASSLGQGGAYGYTF	TGTGCCAGCAGCCTCGGGCAGGGTGGGGCCTATGGCTACACCTTC
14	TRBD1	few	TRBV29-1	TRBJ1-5	CSVVAGTGHQPQHF	TGCAGCGTCGTGGCCGGGACAGGCCATCAGCCCCAGCATTTT
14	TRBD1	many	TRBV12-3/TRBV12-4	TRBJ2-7	CASSMDRNSYEQYF	TGTGCCAGCAGTATGGACAGGAACTCCTACGAGCAGTACTTC
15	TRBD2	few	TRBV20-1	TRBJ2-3	CSARLAGALTDTQYF	TGCAGTGCCAGGCTAGCGGGGGCCCTTACAGATACGCAGTATTTT
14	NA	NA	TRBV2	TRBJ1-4	CASSVGRLNEKLFF	TGTGCCAGCAGTGTGGGACGGCTTAATGAAAAACTGTTTTTT
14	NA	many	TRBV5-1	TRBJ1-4	CASSLGVTYEKLFF	TGCGCCAGCAGCTTGGGGGTGACTTATGAAAAACTGTTTTTT
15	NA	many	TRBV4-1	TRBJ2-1	CASSQDGQQYNEQFF	TGCGCCAGCAGCCAAGATGGGCAGCAATACAATGAGCAGTTCTTC
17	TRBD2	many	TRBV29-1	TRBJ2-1	CSVEGASGGRSYNEQFF	TGCAGCGTTGAAGGAGCTAGCGGGGGCCGCTCCTACAATGAGCAGTTCTTC
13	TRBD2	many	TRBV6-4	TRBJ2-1	CASSASGENEQFF	TGTGCCAGCAGTGCTAGCGGGGAAAATGAGCAGTTCTTC
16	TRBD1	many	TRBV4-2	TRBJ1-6	CASSSRTGGFNSPLHF	TGTGCCAGCAGCTCTCGGACAGGGGGTTTCAATTCACCCCTCCACTTT
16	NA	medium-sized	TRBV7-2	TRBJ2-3	CASSLESPVGTDTQYF	TGTGCCAGCAGCTTAGAGTCTCCGGTGGGCACAGATACGCAGTATTTT
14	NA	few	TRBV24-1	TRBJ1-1	CATSESGVDTEAFF	TGTGCCACCAGTGAATCAGGGGTCGACACTGAAGCTTTCTTT
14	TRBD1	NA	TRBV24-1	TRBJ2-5	CATSRTGGIETQYF	TGTGCCACCAGCCGGACAGGGGGCATTGAGACCCAGTACTTC
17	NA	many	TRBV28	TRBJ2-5	CASSFLLAGHLDETQYF	TGTGCCAGCAGTTTCTTACTCGCGGGACATCTCGACGAGACCCAGTACTTC
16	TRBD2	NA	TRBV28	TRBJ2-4	CASSRGGGLGKNIQYF	TGTGCCAGCAGTCGTGGGGGGGGGTTGGGCAAAAACATTCAGTACTTC
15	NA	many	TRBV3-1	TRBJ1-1	CASSLSTGMNTEAFF	TGTGCCAGCAGCCTATCGACAGGTATGAACACTGAAGCTTTCTTT
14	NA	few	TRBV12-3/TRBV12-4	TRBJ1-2	CASSLSGADYGYTF	TGTGCCAGCAGTTTATCGGGGGCAGACTATGGCTACACCTTC
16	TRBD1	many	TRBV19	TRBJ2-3	CASSIPPGQGKDTQYF	TGTGCCAGTAGTATCCCCCCGGGACAGGGGAAAGATACGCAGTATTTT
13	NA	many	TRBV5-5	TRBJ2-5	CASSSRGGETQYF	TGTGCCAGCAGTTCCAGGGGAGGAGAGACCCAGTACTTC
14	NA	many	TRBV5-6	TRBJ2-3	CASSLKRYTDTQYF	TGTGCCAGCAGCTTGAAGCGCTACACAGATACGCAGTATTTT
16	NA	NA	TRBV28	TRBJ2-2	CASSTSGVANTGELFF	TGTGCCAGCAGCACATCCGGGGTAGCGAACACCGGGGAGCTGTTTTTT
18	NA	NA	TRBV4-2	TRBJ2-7	CASSQVSPRRPRSYEQYF	TGTGCCAGCAGCCAAGTATCGCCTAGGAGACCTAGATCCTACGAGCAGTACTTC
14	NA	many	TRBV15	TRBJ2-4	CATSRDNSGNIQYF	TGTGCCACCAGCAGAGATAATAGCGGCAACATTCAGTACTTC
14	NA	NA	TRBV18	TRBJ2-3	CASPLSRESYTQYF	TGTGCCAGCCCACTATCCAGGGAATCATATACGCAGTATTTT
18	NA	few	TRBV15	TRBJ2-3	CATSGLEGGVRFTDTQYF	TGTGCCACCAGCGGCTTAGAGGGGGGGGTTCGCTTCACAGATACGCAGTATTTT
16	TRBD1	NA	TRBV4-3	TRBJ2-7	CASSQATDRGAYEQYF	TGCGCCAGCAGCCAGGCGACCGACAGGGGGGCCTACGAGCAGTACTTC
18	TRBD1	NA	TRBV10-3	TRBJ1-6	CTISSPNRQGSYNSPLHF	TGTACCATCAGTTCTCCCAACCGACAGGGGAGCTATAATTCACCCCTCCACTTT
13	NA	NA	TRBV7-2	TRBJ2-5	CASPPERKETQYF	TGTGCCAGCCCTCCTGAGAGGAAAGAGACCCAGTACTTC
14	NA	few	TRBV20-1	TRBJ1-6	CSASYSSYNSPLHF	TGCAGTGCTAGTTACAGTTCGTATAATTCACCCCTCCACTTT
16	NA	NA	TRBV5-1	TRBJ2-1	CASSLDRSGSYNEQFF	TGCGCCAGCAGCTTGGACAGGTCCGGCTCCTACAATGAGCAGTTCTTC
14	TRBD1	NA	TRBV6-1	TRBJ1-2	CASSEGDSNYGYTF	TGTGCCAGCAGTGAAGGGGACAGCAACTATGGCTACACCTTC
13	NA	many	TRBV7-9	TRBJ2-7	CASSQATSYEQYF	TGTGCCAGCAGTCAAGCGACCTCCTACGAGCAGTACTTC
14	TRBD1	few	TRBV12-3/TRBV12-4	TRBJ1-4	CASSRDREDEKLFF	TGTGCCAGCAGTCGGGACAGAGAGGATGAAAAACTGTTTTTT
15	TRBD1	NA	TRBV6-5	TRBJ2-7	CASSYLRTGGYEQYF	TGTGCCAGCAGTTACCTTCGGACAGGGGGCTACGAGCAGTACTTC
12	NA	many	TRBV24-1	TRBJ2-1	CATSYGSYEQFF	TGTGCCACCAGTTACGGTTCTTATGAGCAGTTCTTC
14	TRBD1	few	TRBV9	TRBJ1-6	CASSAYRGPTPLHF	TGTGCCAGCAGCGCCTACAGGGGCCCGACACCCCTCCACTTT
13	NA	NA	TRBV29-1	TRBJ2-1	CSVRPELYNEQFF	TGCAGCGTTCGTCCGGAGCTCTACAATGAGCAGTTCTTC
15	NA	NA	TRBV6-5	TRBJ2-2	CASSYSEGSTGELFF	TGTGCCAGCAGTTACTCGGAGGGTTCGACCGGGGAGCTGTTTTTT
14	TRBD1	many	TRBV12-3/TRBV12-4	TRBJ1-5	CASSPGTGDQPQHF	TGTGCCAGCAGTCCAGGGACAGGGGATCAGCCCCAGCATTTT
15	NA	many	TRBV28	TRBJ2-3	CASAFAGVVADTQYF	TGTGCCAGCGCGTTTGCAGGGGTCGTCGCAGATACGCAGTATTTT
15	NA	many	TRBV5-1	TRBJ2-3	CASSLDGTSTDTQYF	TGCGCCAGCAGCTTGGACGGGACTAGCACAGATACGCAGTATTTT
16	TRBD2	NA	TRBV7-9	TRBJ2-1	CATLGLRLAGNNEQFF	TGTGCCACATTGGGGTTGAGACTAGCGGGGAATAATGAGCAGTTCTTC
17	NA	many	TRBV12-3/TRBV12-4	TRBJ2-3	CASSQLRTGGARDTQYF	TGTGCCAGCAGTCAACTTCGGACTGGGGGGGCCCGGGATACGCAGTATTTT
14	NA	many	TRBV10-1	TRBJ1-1	CASSQDGANTEAFF	TGCGCCAGCAGCCAGGACGGCGCCAACACTGAAGCTTTCTTT
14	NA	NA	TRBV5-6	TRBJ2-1	CASSLPRSYNEQFF	TGTGCCAGCAGCTTGCCGCGCTCCTACAATGAGCAGTTCTTC